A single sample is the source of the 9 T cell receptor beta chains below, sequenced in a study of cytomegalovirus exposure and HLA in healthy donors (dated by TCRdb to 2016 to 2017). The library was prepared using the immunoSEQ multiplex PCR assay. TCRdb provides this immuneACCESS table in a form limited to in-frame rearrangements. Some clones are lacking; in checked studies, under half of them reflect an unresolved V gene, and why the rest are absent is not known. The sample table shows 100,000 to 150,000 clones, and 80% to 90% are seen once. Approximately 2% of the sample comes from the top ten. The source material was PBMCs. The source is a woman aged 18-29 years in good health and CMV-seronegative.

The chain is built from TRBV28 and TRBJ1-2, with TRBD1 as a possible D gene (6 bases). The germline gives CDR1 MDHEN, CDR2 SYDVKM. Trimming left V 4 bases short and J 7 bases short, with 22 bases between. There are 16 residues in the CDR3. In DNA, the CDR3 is TGTGCCAGCAGTTCCCTACGGGGGGCGCGTTCGACTGGCTACACCTTC. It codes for CASSSLRGARSTGYTF.

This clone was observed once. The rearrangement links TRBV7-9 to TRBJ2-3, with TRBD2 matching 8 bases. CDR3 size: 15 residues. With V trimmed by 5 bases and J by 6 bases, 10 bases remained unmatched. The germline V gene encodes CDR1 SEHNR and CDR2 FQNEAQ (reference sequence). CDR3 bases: TGTGCCAGCAGCCAAACGGGACTAGTGCCGGATACGCAGTATTTT. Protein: CASSQTGLVPDTQYF. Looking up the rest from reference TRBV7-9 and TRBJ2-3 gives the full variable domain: DTGVSQNPRHKITKRGQNVTFRCDPISEHNRLYWYRQTLGQGPEFLTYFQNEAQLEKSRLLSDRFSAERPKGSFSTLEIQRTEQGDSAMYLCASSQTGLVPDTQYFGPGTRLTVL.

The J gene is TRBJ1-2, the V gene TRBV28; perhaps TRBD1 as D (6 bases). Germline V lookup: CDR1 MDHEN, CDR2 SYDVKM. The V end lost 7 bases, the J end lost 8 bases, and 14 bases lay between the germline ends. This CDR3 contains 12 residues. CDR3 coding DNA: TGTGCCAGCATCCAACAGGGCTGGGGCTACACCTTC. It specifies CASIQQGWGYTF.

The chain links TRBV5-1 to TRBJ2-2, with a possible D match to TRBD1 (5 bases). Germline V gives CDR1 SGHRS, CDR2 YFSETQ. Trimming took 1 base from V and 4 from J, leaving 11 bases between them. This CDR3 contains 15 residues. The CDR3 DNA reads TGCGCCAGCAGCTTGCGAGGTCAGGGCACCGGGGAGCTGTTTTTT. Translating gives CASSLRGQGTGELFF.

The CDR3 loop is CASSQVIRLGQDFDYGYTF. CDR3 nucleotides: TGTGCCAGCAGCCAAGTAATCAGGCTGGGACAGGATTTTGACTATGGCTACACCTTC. The chain combines TRBV4-2 with TRBJ1-2; TRBD1 agrees at 8 bases. In germline, CDR1 is LGHNA, CDR2 YNFKEQ. This CDR3 contains 19 residues. V was clipped by 1 base and J by 3 bases; unmatched bases: 16.

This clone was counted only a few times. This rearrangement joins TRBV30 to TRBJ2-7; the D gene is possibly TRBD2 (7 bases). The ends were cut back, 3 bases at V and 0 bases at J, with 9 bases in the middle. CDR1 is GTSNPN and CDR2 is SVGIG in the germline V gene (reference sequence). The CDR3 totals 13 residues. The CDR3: CAWSAGASYEQYF. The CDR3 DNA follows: TGTGCCTGGAGCGCGGGGGCCTCCTACGAGCAGTACTTC.

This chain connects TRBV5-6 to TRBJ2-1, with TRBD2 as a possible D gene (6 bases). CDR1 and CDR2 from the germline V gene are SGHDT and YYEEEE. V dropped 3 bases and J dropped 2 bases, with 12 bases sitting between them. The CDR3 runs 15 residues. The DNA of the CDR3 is TGTGCCAGCAGCTACAGTAGCGGCGCCTACAATGAGCAGTTCTTC. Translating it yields CASSYSSGAYNEQFF.

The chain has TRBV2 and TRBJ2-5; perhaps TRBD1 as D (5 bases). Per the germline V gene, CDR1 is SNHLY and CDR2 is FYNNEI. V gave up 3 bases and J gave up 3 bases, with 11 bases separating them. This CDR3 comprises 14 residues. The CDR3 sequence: CASSDPPTEETQYF. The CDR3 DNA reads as TGTGCCAGCAGTGACCCTCCGACAGAAGAGACCCAGTACTTC.

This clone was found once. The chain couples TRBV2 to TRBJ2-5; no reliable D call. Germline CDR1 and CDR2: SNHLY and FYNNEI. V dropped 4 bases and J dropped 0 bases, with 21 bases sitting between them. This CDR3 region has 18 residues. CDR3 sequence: CASSVWVPSFGYQETQYF. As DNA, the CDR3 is TGTGCCAGCAGTGTATGGGTACCCTCTTTCGGGTACCAAGAGACCCAGTACTTC.